These T cell receptor beta chains were read from a single sample in a study of CD8 T cells in Susac syndrome. TCRdb fed the immunoSEQ multiplex PCR reads into MiXCR, producing one record per CDR3 protein. The sample contains some 400,000 distinct CDR3 sequences, more than 80% of which appear only once. Sequencing used CD8+ T cells from PBMCs. The receptor source for this set is a human donor with multiple sclerosis. CDR3s leave out the opening cysteine and the closing phenylalanine or tryptophan. Fields, in order: CDR3 protein, J gene, V gene, D gene. D genes are given only for firm matches.

ASGLVLSGTGELF | TRBJ2-2 | TRBV12-5 | .
ATESSGRNNEQF | TRBJ2-1 | TRBV24-1 | .
ASSPTPRPRGYGYT | TRBJ1-2 | TRBV27 | .
ASSIRTGSLSSYNSPLH | TRBJ1-6 | TRBV9 | TRBD1
AWTGYTDTQY | TRBJ2-3 | TRBV30 | .
ASSGRSPLRETQY | TRBJ2-5 | TRBV27 | .
ASSPRGGLNTEAF | TRBJ1-1 | TRBV4-2 | .
ASSQPGLAGDDLYEQY | TRBJ2-7 | TRBV3-1 | TRBD2
AASQGGTGELF | TRBJ2-2 | TRBV2 | .
AGGVRGRLEQY | TRBJ2-7 | TRBV6-1 | .
ASSLGDRGQRTEAF | TRBJ1-1 | TRBV5-1 | TRBD1
ASSQDRGLAFTDTQY | TRBJ2-3 | TRBV4-1 | .
AWSVPWTEEVQF | TRBJ2-1 | TRBV30 | .
SARDSFVGQGADTQY | TRBJ2-3 | TRBV20-1 | TRBD1
ASNLNTGELF | TRBJ2-2 | TRBV19 | .
ASSFPPGRIALANTGELF | TRBJ2-2 | TRBV12-3/TRBV12-4 | .
ASTGTLDSGANVLT | TRBJ2-6 | TRBV10-2 | .
ASSQPNVGDYGYT | TRBJ1-2 | TRBV4-2 | .
ASSISHGLNTEAF | TRBJ1-1 | TRBV19 | .
SARDLTAVSYEQY | TRBJ2-7 | TRBV20-1 | .
SAPTQGQGAYEQY | TRBJ2-7 | TRBV20-1 | TRBD1
ASSLESEQF | TRBJ2-1 | TRBV13 | .
ASSSTGDSGNTIY | TRBJ1-3 | TRBV11-3 | TRBD1
AWSEKGLGSEAF | TRBJ1-1 | TRBV30 | .
SASRERGNEQF | TRBJ2-1 | TRBV20-1 | .
AWSWGGDEQY | TRBJ2-7 | TRBV30 | .
ASSIQGLQDEQF | TRBJ2-1 | TRBV3-1 | TRBD1